This T cell receptor beta chain came from a study of control samples from healthy donors and cancer patients. Here immunoSEQ multiplex PCR was the method, and the copy in TCRdb shows in-frame clones only, minus some. The sample includes about 110,000 clones, almost 85% of them seen just once. This clone has only a few counts. The sequence derives from a man aged 18 to 30 in good health. Sequencing used blood.

Here the CDR3 DNA reads TGCGCCAGCAGCCTAAAAACGACGGGGAGCAATCAGCCCCAGCATTTT. This gives the protein CASSLKTTGSNQPQHF. V is TRBV4-1 and J is TRBJ1-5; D call uncertain. This CDR3 contains 16 residues. Germline V gives CDR1 MGHRA, CDR2 YSYEKL. V was cut by 4 bases and J by 1 base, with 14 bases left in between.